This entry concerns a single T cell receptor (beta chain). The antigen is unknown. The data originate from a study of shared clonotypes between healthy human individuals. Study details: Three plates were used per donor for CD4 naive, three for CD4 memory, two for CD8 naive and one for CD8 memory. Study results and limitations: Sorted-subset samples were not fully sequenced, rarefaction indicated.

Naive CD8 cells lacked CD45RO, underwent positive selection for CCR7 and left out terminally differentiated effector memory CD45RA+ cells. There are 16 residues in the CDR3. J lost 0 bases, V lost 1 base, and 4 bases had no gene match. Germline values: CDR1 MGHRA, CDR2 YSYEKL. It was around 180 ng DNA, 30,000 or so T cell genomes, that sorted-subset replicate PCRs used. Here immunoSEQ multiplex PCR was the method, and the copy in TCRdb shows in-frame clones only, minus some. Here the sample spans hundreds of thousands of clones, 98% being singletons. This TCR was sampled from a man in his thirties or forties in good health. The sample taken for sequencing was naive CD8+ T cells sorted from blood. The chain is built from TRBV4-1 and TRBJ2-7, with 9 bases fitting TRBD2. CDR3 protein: CASSQAFSGSSYEQYF. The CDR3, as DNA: TGCGCCAGCAGCCAAGCTTTTAGCGGGAGCTCCTACGAGCAGTACTTC.